This TCR beta chain was captured by sequencing in a study of T-cell memory formation after mild COVID-19 (dated by TCRdb to the early 2020s). Study-wide context: Most TCR sequence clusters were specific to one of the two donors. The cohort comprised two young, previously healthy adult volunteers, one female and one male. In a couple of donors, T-cell clones that expanded and contracted after mild COVID-19 were followed by sequencing TCRalpha and TCRbeta repertoires longitudinally.

PBMCs were isolated by Ficoll-Paque density gradient centrifugation. As regards this clonotype: Its antigen is currently not known. Base qualities are not recorded, but no much larger clone differs from it by a single base.

The instrument given in TCRdb is Illumina NovaSeq 6000. cDNA libraries for TCRalpha and TCRbeta were prepared by 5'RACE using constant-segment primers, with sample barcodes and unique molecular identifiers added. RNA was extracted from every sample with Trizol reagent. Library amplification was performed in two PCR steps, and a second sample barcode and Illumina TruSeq adapters were introduced in the second step. The libraries were sequenced on an Illumina NovaSeq using 2 x 150 bp paired-end reads. The paper's data handling went like this. Demultiplexing of reads and collapsing into UMI-guided consensus sequences were performed with migec v1.2.7. Using mixcr v2.1.11, UMI consensuses were aligned to TRA and TRB V and J templates and then assembled into clonotypes. Expanded or contracted clonotypes were those called significant by both edgeR and NoisET, with noise models trained on biological replicates. For edgeR calls, the thresholds were a false discovery rate-adjusted p below 0.01 and a log2 fold-change of 1. As an exploratory analysis of dynamics, max-normalized trajectories of the 1000 most abundant clonotypes were examined with PCA combined with hierarchical clustering. Separately sequenced CD4+ and CD8+ repertoires were used to assign a CD4 or CD8 phenotype to each responding clone. In TCRdb, the public reads were trimmed at Q25 with fastp and aligned with MiXCR, with productive beta chains retained. Each entry merges the rows of one CDR3 protein and shows their most common DNA and genes. These V and J calls derive from TCRdb rather than the authors' analysis. The sample includes 400,000 to 500,000 distinct CDR3 sequences, with 15% to 20% observed a single time. Clones ranked in the top ten supply more than 8% of the sample.

The paper as a whole reports these results and caveats: The second-wave clones that peaked on day 37 were not confirmed to be SARS-CoV-2 specific. Contracting CD4+ clones turned up mainly in the CM and EM memory subsets, whereas EMRA was where CD8+ clones were enriched. The study covered only a couple of mild cases, and larger cohorts including severe cases with pre-infection samples were considered necessary. Some responding clones were found in pre-infection memory, which suggests that pre-existing cross-reactive memory T cells took part in the SARS-CoV-2 response. Balanced CD4/CD8 phenotypes were observed for clones contracting from day 15 to 85, whereas a bias towards CD4+ was observed for a second wave of clones expanding from day 15 to 37.

Cut back by 5 bases and 0 bases, the V and J ends lie 11 bases apart. The germline V gene encodes CDR1 SGHTA and CDR2 FQGNSA. The CDR3 covers 14 residues, taking in both the cysteine and the phenylalanine. Kept here is only the CDR3 DNA, which spans 42 bases and is read in frame from base 1. Sequenced input: PBMCs or a T cell subset sorted from them (not recorded which). The V and J genes are TRBV7-2 and TRBJ2-7; the D gene cannot be resolved reliably. The receptor's source is an adult woman who had mild COVID-19 (a few samples of this study predate the infection). The sample titles of this study are shuffled in the database, so cell type and time point are left out; the donor was told from shared clones. The nucleotide sequence reads TGTGCCAGCAGCCCCATGCCGGACTCCTACGAGCAGTACTTC. Its protein reads: CASSPMPDSYEQYF.